The subject of this entry is one TCR beta chain. Its target is not known. This sample was taken from a study of shared clonotypes between healthy human individuals. The data were produced by immunoSEQ multiplex PCR, yet TCRdb's version contains in-frame clones alone and is incomplete. The sample has approximately 720,000 clones, around 72% seen once. Findings of the study overall: An expected dependence of interdonor clonotype sharing on sequencing depth was noted. Some clonotypes were shared by all four sorted-subset donors, while others were not shared. The non-shared ones had lower generation probabilities than the shared ones.

The CDR3 is 16 residues long. V lost 7 bases and J lost 0; bases outside the gene matches: 8. Germline V gene lookup returns CDR1 MDHEN and CDR2 SYDVKM. The chain links TRBV28 to TRBJ2-2, with 7 bases matching TRBD1. This receptor was identified in a woman aged 25-40 years in good health. The sequencing input was memory CD4+ T cells sorted from blood. Subset given: CD45RA-negative fraction. The CDR3 is CASTGRGGSNTGELFF. The CDR3 nucleotides read TGTGCCAGCACAGGGAGAGGGGGCTCGAACACCGGGGAGCTGTTTTTT.